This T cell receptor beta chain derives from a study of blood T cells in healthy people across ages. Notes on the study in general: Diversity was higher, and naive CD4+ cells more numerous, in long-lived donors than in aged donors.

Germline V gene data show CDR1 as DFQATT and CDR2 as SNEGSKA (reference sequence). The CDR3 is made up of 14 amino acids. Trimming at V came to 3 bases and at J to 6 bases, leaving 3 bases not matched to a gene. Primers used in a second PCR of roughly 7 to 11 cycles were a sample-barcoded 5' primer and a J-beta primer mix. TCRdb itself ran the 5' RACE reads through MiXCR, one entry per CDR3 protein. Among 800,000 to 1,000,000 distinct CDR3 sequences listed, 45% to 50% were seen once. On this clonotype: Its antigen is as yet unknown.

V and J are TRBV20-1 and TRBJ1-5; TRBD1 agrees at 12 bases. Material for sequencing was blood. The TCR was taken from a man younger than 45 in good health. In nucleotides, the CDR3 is TGCAGTGCTAGCGGGACAGGGGGCACTCAGCCCCAGCATTTT. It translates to CSASGTGGTQPQHF.